This T cell receptor beta chain came from a study of T cell changes during pregnancy in multiple sclerosis. Germline values: CDR1 KGHSH, CDR2 LQKENI. The CDR3 has 17 amino acids. The junction had 8 bases not matched to a gene; V was cut back by 2 bases and J by 1 base. TCRdb's table, derived via immunoSEQ multiplex PCR, lists solely in-frame clones and lacks some. The sample has 65,000 to 85,000 clones, approximately 93% seen once. This clonotype originated in a female donor with multiple sclerosis, enrolled in a pregnancy study. Sequences were derived from peripheral blood, sampled in the second trimester of pregnancy. The rearrangement links TRBV18 to TRBJ2-3; TRBD1 matches at 8 bases. The CDR3 DNA is TGTGCCAGCTCACCATCCCAGGGGGCGAGGGGCACAGATACGCAGTATTTT. It specifies CASSPSQGARGTDTQYF.